The 25 T cell receptor beta chains in this list originate from one sample, sequenced in a study of CD8 T cells in ankylosing spondylitis. TCRdb recomputed calls from the 5' RACE reads with MiXCR, one row per CDR3 protein. This sample has about 30,000 distinct CDR3 sequences; around 5.2% occur once, and the top ten carry around 1.9%. Input material: blood, either unsorted or a sorted T cell fraction (not recorded which). Receptors were obtained from a female donor with ankylosing spondylitis or in good health (not recorded which).

This clonotype was picked up many times. The chain is built from TRBV9 and TRBJ2-6, with D possibly matching TRBD1 (5 bases). V lost 0 bases and J 2 bases, leaving 6 bases between the germline ends. The germline V gene has CDR1 SGDLS and CDR2 YYNGEE. The CDR3 has 15 amino acids. As DNA, the CDR3 is TGTGCCAGCAGCGTAGAAGGGGCTGGGGCCAACGTCCTGACTTTC. Its protein is CASSVEGAGANVLTF.

This clonotype was recorded many times. V and J are TRBV9 and TRBJ2-4; TRBD1 matches at 9 bases. V dropped 4 bases and J dropped 9; count of bases not matched to a gene: 11. This CDR3 has 15 residues. Germline loops: CDR1 SGDLS, CDR2 YYNGEE. The chain's CDR3 is CASSSSWTGDAIQYF. CDR3 nucleotide sequence: TGTGCCAGCAGCTCCTCCTGGACAGGGGACGCCATTCAGTACTTC.

This clonotype was recorded at least ten times. The J gene is TRBJ1-2, the V gene TRBV9; possible D gene TRBD1, 5 bases. From germline, CDR1 is SGDLS and CDR2 YYNGEE. Trimming removed 4 bases at V and 4 bases at J, with 11 bases between. The CDR3 spans 13 residues. CDR3 sequence: CASSSDSIYGYTF. The CDR3 DNA sequence: TGTGCCAGCAGCTCAGACAGTATCTATGGCTACACCTTC.

The rearrangement links TRBV9 to TRBJ2-3; D is perhaps TRBD2 (5 bases). This CDR3 comprises 13 residues. Germline loops: CDR1 SGDLS, CDR2 YYNGEE. The V and J ends lost 3 bases and 6 bases respectively, with 11 bases between them. The CDR3 here is CASSGRSGDTQYF. The CDR3 DNA follows: TGTGCCAGCAGCGGGAGGTCTGGTGATACGCAGTATTTT. The variable domain in full, with the rest retrieved from reference TRBV9 and TRBJ2-3, is DSGVTQTPKHLITATGQRVTLRCSPRSGDLSVYWYQQSLDQGLQFLIQYYNGEERAKGNILERFSAQQFPDLHSELNLSSLELGDSALYFCASSGRSGDTQYFGPGTRLTVL.

This clonotype was recorded at least ten times. The chain couples TRBV9 to TRBJ2-7, with a weak D call TRBD1 (6 bases). The V gene lost 0 bases and the J gene lost 3 bases, with 10 bases spanning the gap. The germline V gene has CDR1 SGDLS and CDR2 YYNGEE. This CDR3 contains 14 residues. The DNA of the CDR3 is TGTGCCAGCAGCGTAGCGGTCAGGGGCTACGAGCAGTACTTC. Translating gives CASSVAVRGYEQYF.

This clonotype has a count of ten or more. CDR3 region: CASSAETLRSTDTQYF. CDR3 sequence (DNA): TGTGCCAGCAGCGCGGAAACACTCCGGAGCACAGATACGCAGTATTTT. The chain uses TRBV9 and TRBJ2-3; D is ambiguous. Looked up from germline, CDR1 is SGDLS and CDR2 is YYNGEE. This CDR3 spans 16 amino acids. V shed 3 bases and J shed 0 bases, with 14 bases lying between them.

Turning to this clonotype: A read error may explain this, as a much larger clone is one base away. This rearrangement joins TRBV9 to TRBJ1-3; 10 positions agree with TRBD1. V was pared by 0 bases and J by 2 bases, with 5 bases of the junction left unmatched. The CDR3 has 17 amino acids. Germline V gives CDR1 SGDLS, CDR2 YYNGEE. CDR3 sequence reads: CASSVGQGATPGNTIYF. The CDR3 DNA reads TGTGCCAGCAGCGTAGGACAGGGGGCGACTCCTGGAAACACCATATATTTT.

This clonotype was recorded at least ten times. The genes are TRBV9 and TRBJ2-7; TRBD2 aligns across 10 bases. This CDR3 is built from 16 residues. In germline, CDR1 is SGDLS, CDR2 YYNGEE. With V trimmed by 4 bases and J by 0 bases, 7 bases remained unmatched. The CDR3 sequence is CASSIGLAASSYEQYF. CDR3 in DNA: TGTGCCAGCAGCATCGGACTAGCGGCTAGCTCCTACGAGCAGTACTTC.

This clonotype was counted only a few times. This sequence joins TRBV9 and TRBJ2-1, with a weak D call TRBD1 (5 bases). The CDR3 covers 14 residues. V dropped 0 bases and J dropped 6 bases, with 10 bases sitting between them. Germline V lookup: CDR1 SGDLS, CDR2 YYNGEE. CDR3 in amino acids: CASSVGPGLNEQFF. CDR3 in DNA: TGTGCCAGCAGCGTAGGGCCAGGGCTCAATGAGCAGTTCTTC. Full variable domain (outside the CDR3, taken from reference TRBV9 and TRBJ2-1): DSGVTQTPKHLITATGQRVTLRCSPRSGDLSVYWYQQSLDQGLQFLIQYYNGEERAKGNILERFSAQQFPDLHSELNLSSLELGDSALYFCASSVGPGLNEQFFGPGTRLTVL.

The chain employs TRBV9 and TRBJ1-1, with 12 bases aligning to TRBD1. Germline V gene lookup returns CDR1 SGDLS and CDR2 YYNGEE. The CDR3 covers 15 residues. Germline trimming cut 3 bases from V and 1 base from J; bases unmatched to any gene: 1. The CDR3 nucleotides are TGTGCCAGCAGCGCGGGACAGGGGGCGAACACTGAAGCTTTCTTT. It is translated as CASSAGQGANTEAFF.

In its sample, this clonotype was seen many times. The J gene is TRBJ2-5, the V gene TRBV9; TRBD1 is a possible D gene (5 bases). This CDR3 comprises 17 residues. Germline V gene data show CDR1 as SGDLS and CDR2 as YYNGEE. Trimming cost V 5 bases and J 2 bases, with 22 bases left between them. This CDR3 reads CASSRNLPRQKQETQYF. The CDR3 nucleotides are TGTGCCAGCAGTCGTAACCTCCCACGACAGAAACAAGAGACCCAGTACTTC.

This clonotype is termed medium-sized. V usage is TRBV9 and J usage is TRBJ2-5; 9 positions match TRBD1. Trimming cost V 4 bases and J 3 bases; bases outside gene matches: 7. The V gene's germline CDR1 is SGDLS and CDR2 YYNGEE. The CDR3 extends over 15 amino acids. CDR3 protein: CASSPRGTGKETQYF. The CDR3 coding sequence is TGTGCCAGCAGCCCACGGGGGACAGGGAAAGAGACCCAGTACTTC.

Ten or more counts support this clonotype. This chain uses TRBV9 with TRBJ2-1; 7 nucleotides line up with TRBD2. CDR3 length equals 19 residues. Germline V gene sequence: CDR1 SGDLS, CDR2 YYNGEE. The J segment lost 3 bases and the V segment lost 0 bases, leaving 15 bases of the junction unmatched. The CDR3 sequence: CASSVASLADPPDYNEQFF. Written as DNA, the CDR3 is TGTGCCAGCAGCGTAGCGTCCCTAGCGGACCCTCCAGACTACAATGAGCAGTTCTTC.

This clonotype was counted ten times or more. In DNA, the CDR3 is TGTGCCAGCAGCGTAGGAGCTTCCTACGAGCAGTACTTC. Amino acids: CASSVGASYEQYF. The genes are TRBV9 and TRBJ2-7; unclear D gene. This CDR3 contains 13 residues. V was trimmed by 0 bases and J by 1 base, leaving 5 bases between them. Per germline, CDR1 SGDLS and CDR2 YYNGEE.

The chain recombines TRBV9 with TRBJ2-7; D perhaps matches TRBD1 (5 bases). V was pared by 0 bases and J by 2 bases, with 12 bases between. Germline V CDR1 and CDR2: SGDLS, YYNGEE. The CDR3 spans 15 residues. CDR3 DNA sequence: TGTGCCAGCAGCGTAGAGGGGCTGGGGACCTACGAGCAGTACTTC. It translates to CASSVEGLGTYEQYF. The entire variable domain, with the rest obtained from reference TRBV9 and TRBJ2-7, is as follows: DSGVTQTPKHLITATGQRVTLRCSPRSGDLSVYWYQQSLDQGLQFLIQYYNGEERAKGNILERFSAQQFPDLHSELNLSSLELGDSALYFCASSVEGLGTYEQYFGPGTRLTVT.

This clonotype has ten or more counts. The CDR3 sequence is CASSQDYPAGVTYEQYF. The CDR3 nucleotides are TGTGCCAGCAGTCAAGACTACCCAGCGGGAGTAACCTACGAGCAGTACTTC. The gene calls are TRBV6-8 and TRBJ2-7; 8 positions match TRBD2. The V gene end was trimmed by 5 bases and the J gene end by 2 bases; junction bases not matched to a gene: 14. From germline, CDR1 is MNHGY and CDR2 SAAAGT. This CDR3 is built from 17 residues.

This clonotype was picked up many times. The chain combines TRBV9 with TRBJ1-2, with a possible D match to TRBD1 (5 bases). Trimming left V 5 bases short and J 3 bases short, with 8 bases between. The CDR3 has 12 residues. Per the germline V gene, CDR1 is SGDLS and CDR2 is YYNGEE. CDR3 in DNA: TGTGCCAGCAGAGACAGACACTATGGCTACACCTTC. Amino acid sequence: CASRDRHYGYTF.

V gene TRBV9 combines with J gene TRBJ2-3, with 8 positions matching TRBD1. Germline V gives CDR1 SGDLS, CDR2 YYNGEE. The CDR3 extends over 16 amino acids. Trimming took 5 bases from V and 5 from J; bases not matched to a gene: 13. The CDR3 nucleotides are TGTGCCAGCAGTGGACCCGGGACAGGTCTGGGAGATACGCAGTATTTT. Its translation is CASSGPGTGLGDTQYF.

This clonotype was found many times. The rearrangement joins TRBV9 to TRBJ2-3; 8 nucleotides match TRBD1. Trimming cost V 8 bases and J 6 bases; bases outside gene matches: 14. In germline, CDR1 is SGDLS, CDR2 YYNGEE. CDR3 length: 15 residues. This CDR3 is CASRPPGGLGDTQYF. The CDR3 nucleotides read TGTGCCAGTCGCCCCCCAGGGGGCCTAGGGGATACGCAGTATTTT.

Many counts were recorded for this clonotype. This chain links TRBV9 with TRBJ1-2; 9 bases fit TRBD1. V gave up 0 bases and J gave up 3 bases; unmatched junction bases: 3. Germline values: CDR1 SGDLS, CDR2 YYNGEE. There are 15 residues in the CDR3. CDR3 in DNA: TGTGCCAGCAGCGTAGGGGACAGGGAGTACTATGGCTACACCTTC. Its protein product is CASSVGDREYYGYTF.

This rearrangement joins TRBV9 to TRBJ2-5, with 9 bases that match TRBD1. The CDR3 covers 16 residues. J gave up 3 bases and V 4 bases, and 10 bases lay outside the gene matches. Germline loops: CDR1 SGDLS, CDR2 YYNGEE. The CDR3 nucleotides read TGTGCCAGCAGCTTCACAGGGGGCGCGTTAAAAGAGACCCAGTACTTC. Translating gives CASSFTGGALKETQYF. Supplemented by reference TRBV9 and TRBJ2-5, the full variable domain reads DSGVTQTPKHLITATGQRVTLRCSPRSGDLSVYWYQQSLDQGLQFLIQYYNGEERAKGNILERFSAQQFPDLHSELNLSSLELGDSALYFCASSFTGGALKETQYFGPGTRLLVL.

CDR3 nucleotides: TGTGCCAGCAGCGTAGGCGGGGGGGCCCAAAACATTCAGTACTTC. This sequence encodes CASSVGGGAQNIQYF. The chain carries TRBV9 and TRBJ2-4; 9 bases align to TRBD2. The J segment lost 5 bases and the V segment lost 0 bases, leaving 3 bases of the junction unmatched. The CDR3 is 15 amino acids. In germline, CDR1 is SGDLS, CDR2 YYNGEE.

This clonotype showed up many times. This chain uses TRBV9 with TRBJ2-3; tentative D call: TRBD2 (6 bases). V was trimmed by 4 bases and J by 0 bases, leaving 15 bases between them. Germline-derived CDR1 and CDR2 are SGDLS and YYNGEE. The CDR3 extends over 16 amino acids. The CDR3 protein is CASSHSLGGSTDTQYF. DNA for the CDR3: TGTGCCAGCAGCCACTCGTTGGGGGGAAGCACAGATACGCAGTATTTT. Drawing the rest from reference TRBV9 and TRBJ2-3, the complete variable domain is DSGVTQTPKHLITATGQRVTLRCSPRSGDLSVYWYQQSLDQGLQFLIQYYNGEERAKGNILERFSAQQFPDLHSELNLSSLELGDSALYFCASSHSLGGSTDTQYFGPGTRLTVL.

This clonotype was counted ten times or more. The V call is TRBV9, the J call TRBJ2-1, with TRBD2 identical over 9 bases. With 2 bases clipped from V and 8 bases from J, the junction kept 8 bases outside the gene matches. CDR3 length equals 15 residues. Looked up from germline, CDR1 is SGDLS and CDR2 is YYNGEE. CDR3 DNA sequence: TGTGCCAGCAGCGTGGTGTCTAGCGGGGCCCATGAGCAGTTCTTC. Protein sequence: CASSVVSSGAHEQFF.

Ten or more counts support this clonotype. This rearrangement joins TRBV9 to TRBJ2-1; the D gene is possibly TRBD2 (6 bases). Germline loops: CDR1 SGDLS, CDR2 YYNGEE. The CDR3 covers 17 residues. V dropped 0 bases and J dropped 0 bases, with 13 bases sitting between them. The CDR3 spells CASSVGGGASSYNEQFF. The CDR3 DNA follows: TGTGCCAGCAGCGTAGGAGGAGGGGCCAGCTCCTACAATGAGCAGTTCTTC.